Listed below are T cell receptor beta chains from one sample, sequenced in a study of T cell changes during pregnancy in multiple sclerosis. Sequenced by immunoSEQ multiplex PCR; TCRdb stores in-frame clones only, minus some. The sample holds approximately 84,000 clones; roughly 93% are singletons and the top ten take approximately 2.4%. This sample comprised peripheral blood, obtained in the third trimester of pregnancy. All receptors derive from a female donor with multiple sclerosis, enrolled in a pregnancy study. Each CDR3 is given with its conserved first and last residue. Each record gives: J gene, clone size, V gene, D gene, CDR3 DNA, CDR3 protein. A D gene is named only where the DNA matches it firmly. Part of the rows lack a size; the others show once, few, many or a class for expanded clones.

J: TRBJ2-1; size: -; V: TRBV5-1; D: TRBD2; DNA: TGCGCCAGCAGCTTGGCGCGGGGGGCCCTCTACAATGAGCAGTTCTTC; CDR3: CASSLARGALYNEQFF
J: TRBJ2-1; size: -; V: TRBV9; D: TRBD2; DNA: TGTGCCAGCAGCGTAGGAGCGGGGGTGCGAAGTTCCTACAATGAGCAGTTCTTC; CDR3: CASSVGAGVRSSYNEQFF
J: TRBJ1-6; size: -; V: TRBV7-2; D: TRBD1; DNA: TGTGCCAGCAGCTTAGTGGGGACAGGGAATTCACCCCTCCACTTT; CDR3: CASSLVGTGNSPLHF
J: TRBJ1-1; size: -; V: TRBV19; D: -; DNA: TGTGCCAGTAGTGGCAGTGTGAACACTGAAGCTTTCTTT; CDR3: CASSGSVNTEAFF
J: TRBJ1-2; size: -; V: TRBV19; D: TRBD1; DNA: TGTGCCAGTAGTATGTGGGGACAGGAGCCCTATGGCTACACCTTC; CDR3: CASSMWGQEPYGYTF
J: TRBJ1-1; size: -; V: TRBV15; D: -; DNA: TGTGCCACCAGCAGAGATAACGCAGTACGGGGGGCTGAAGCTTTCTTT; CDR3: CATSRDNAVRGAEAFF
J: TRBJ2-5; size: -; V: TRBV10-2; D: TRBD2; DNA: TGCGCCAGCAGTGACCCGCCGGGACTACAAGAGACCCAGTACTTC; CDR3: CASSDPPGLQETQYF
J: TRBJ1-5; size: -; V: TRBV5-6; D: -; DNA: TGTGCCAGCAGCTTGGGGCAGGGGTTTAATCAGCCCCAGCATTTT; CDR3: CASSLGQGFNQPQHF
J: TRBJ2-7; size: once; V: TRBV19; D: TRBD1; DNA: TGTGCCAGTAGTATCGGGACAGGGCTCTACGAGCAGTACTTC; CDR3: CASSIGTGLYEQYF
J: TRBJ1-1; size: -; V: TRBV7-3; D: -; DNA: TGTGCCAGCAGCTTAATGGCCGCGGGGGTCACTGAAGCTTTCTTT; CDR3: CASSLMAAGVTEAFF
J: TRBJ2-1; size: -; V: TRBV5-1; D: TRBD2; DNA: TGCGCCAGCAGCCGTACTAGCGGGGGGTTCCACAATGAGCAGTTCTTC; CDR3: CASSRTSGGFHNEQFF